Sequencing of this TCR beta chain was carried out in a study of blood T cell repertoires in COVID-19. Overall study context: The cDNA or gDNA used as material had been derived from T cells, B-cell-depleted T cells, or PBMCs.

Libraries were prepared by immunoSEQ multiplex PCR; TCRdb keeps only in-frame clonotypes and omits some of them. The sample contains more than 95,000 clones, around four fifths of which appear only once. Trimming removed 2 bases from V and 3 bases from J, with 10 bases in between. The CDR3 totals 14 residues. The germline V gene has CDR1 SGHDN and CDR2 FVKESK. The chain joins TRBV14 to TRBJ1-1; D perhaps matches TRBD1 (6 bases). Sequencing was performed on peripheral blood. The TCR was taken from a man in his 60s with acute or convalescent COVID-19. CDR3 residues: CASSQPGHYTEAFF. DNA of the CDR3: TGTGCCAGCAGCCAACCGGGACATTACACTGAAGCTTTCTTT.